This T cell receptor beta chain came from a study of T-cell reconstitution after alpha-beta-depleted transplantation in children. Study results and caveats: Among T cells one year after transplant, newly produced cells accounted for most counts and diversity. By about two months after transplant, alpha-beta T cells reportedly arose from several hundred graft clones that had expanded. There were some patients whose high TCRbeta diversity at day 60 came from surviving recipient T cells and thymic progenitors.

Unique molecular identifiers were incorporated during preparation of the TCRbeta library. TCRdb re-analysed the PCR reads in MiXCR, keeping a single row per CDR3 protein. Here the sample spans 330,000 or so distinct CDR3 sequences, around 10% being singletons. The CDR3 is 14 amino acids. Trimming pared 2 bases from V and 8 bases from J, leaving 12 bases between. Germline loops: CDR1 MNHEY, CDR2 SVGAGI. Concerning this clonotype itself: What it binds is not known. A much larger clone is a single base away; this may be a read error.

The chain joins TRBV6-5 to TRBJ2-2, with D perhaps TRBD2 (5 bases). Sample: PBMCs, taken before TCRalphabeta/CD19-depleted stem cell transplant. This TCR derives from a boy under three years old with acute myeloid leukemia, due to receive a stem cell transplant. CDR3 coding DNA: TGTGCCAGCAGTTACGGACGGGGATGGGGGGAGCTGTTTTTT. The encoded protein is CASSYGRGWGELFF.